The 16 T cell receptor beta chains below were found in one sample sequenced in a study of shared clonotypes between healthy human individuals. The repertoire was sequenced with immunoSEQ multiplex PCR; TCRdb's copy has only in-frame clones and lacks some. The table shows approximately 1.4 million clones, with 95% to 99% occurring only once. The sample comprised naive CD4+ T cells sorted from blood. The subset was: CD45RA+ positively selected. The receptors shown here come from a man aged 30 to 39 in good health.

The rearrangement joins TRBV7-8 to TRBJ1-3, with D possibly matching TRBD1 (6 bases). Germline CDR1 reads SGHVS; CDR2 reads FQNEAQ. V shed 0 bases and J shed 2 bases, with 17 bases lying between them. CDR3 size: 18 residues. The CDR3 coding sequence is TGTGCCAGCAGCTTAGCGAGGGGAGGTTCAGGGGCTGGAAACACCATATATTTT. It codes for CASSLARGGSGAGNTIYF.

The chain carries TRBV5-1 and TRBJ1-1; unclear D gene. Between the trimmed V and J ends, which lost 0 bases and 6 bases, there was a span of 9 bases. The CDR3 consists of 13 residues. CDR1 SGHRS and CDR2 YFSETQ come from the germline V gene. The chain's CDR3 is CASSLGVAAEAFF. CDR3 nucleotide sequence: TGCGCCAGCAGCTTGGGTGTGGCTGCTGAAGCTTTCTTT.

The rearrangement uses TRBV29-1 and TRBJ1-4; TRBD1 is a possible D gene (6 bases). The CDR3 is made up of 15 amino acids. The V gene's germline CDR1 is SQVTM and CDR2 ANQGSEA. V was trimmed by 7 bases and J by 7 bases, leaving 22 bases between them. For the CDR3, the DNA is TGCAGCGCCACAGGGACAACAAAAGGAGGTGAAAAACTGTTTTTT. As protein: CSATGTTKGGEKLFF.

V gene TRBV4-1 combines with J gene TRBJ1-5; TRBD1 agrees at 7 bases. The V and J ends lost 0 bases and 2 bases, in that order; junction bases with no gene match: 4. Germline CDR1 is MGHRA and CDR2 is YSYEKL. The CDR3 has 16 residues. The CDR3 region has the DNA TGCGCCAGCAGCCAAGATGGGACAGTTGGCAATCAGCCCCAGCATTTT. As protein: CASSQDGTVGNQPQHF.

In the case of this clone: This specimen includes other DNA sequences encoding the same CDR3. The CDR3 loop is CASSVGGRGYEQYF. CDR3 in DNA: TGTGCCAGCAGCGTTGGGGGCAGGGGGTACGAGCAGTACTTC. This chain links TRBV9 with TRBJ2-7; TRBD1 aligns across 7 bases. The germline CDR1 and CDR2 sequences are SGDLS and YYNGEE. The CDR3 consists of 14 residues. V shed 2 bases, J shed 4 bases, and the junction held 6 bases outside the gene matches. Filled out from reference TRBV9 and TRBJ2-7, the complete variable domain reads DSGVTQTPKHLITATGQRVTLRCSPRSGDLSVYWYQQSLDQGLQFLIQYYNGEERAKGNILERFSAQQFPDLHSELNLSSLELGDSALYFCASSVGGRGYEQYFGPGTRLTVT.

The V gene is TRBV11-3, the J gene TRBJ2-1; TRBD2 is a possible D gene (7 bases). The CDR3 covers 15 residues. Germline V gene sequence: CDR1 SGHNT, CDR2 YENEEA. V dropped 2 bases and J dropped 2 bases, with 10 bases sitting between them. In DNA, the CDR3 is TGTGCCAGCAGCTTACGGGGGGCCCCCTACAATGAGCAGTTCTTC. Amino acids: CASSLRGAPYNEQFF.

This clone was counted once. Additional DNA sequences in this sample encode the identical CDR3. The gene calls are TRBV5-4 and TRBJ2-3; TRBD1 agrees at 7 bases. The CDR3 runs to 15 residues. Germline V gives CDR1 SGHNT, CDR2 YYREEE (reference sequence). The junction had 3 bases not matched to a gene; V was cut back by 2 bases and J by 0 bases. The CDR3 region is CASSLGGRSTDTQYF. The CDR3, as DNA: TGTGCCAGCAGCTTAGGGGGCCGGAGCACAGATACGCAGTATTTT.

With regard to this clone: Other DNA sequences in the same sample also yield this CDR3. The rearrangement joins TRBV28 to TRBJ1-2; no clear D. Germline CDR1 reads MDHEN; CDR2 reads SYDVKM. V lost 3 bases and J 7 bases, leaving 9 bases between the germline ends. CDR3 length equals 12 residues. The CDR3 DNA reads as TGTGCCAGCAGTTTTTCTGGGCTTGGCTACACCTTC. Protein product: CASSFSGLGYTF.

CDR3 protein: CASSQGLAANYGYTF. The DNA for the CDR3 is TGCGCCAGCAGCCAAGGGCTGGCCGCCAACTATGGCTACACCTTC. The J gene is TRBJ1-2, the V gene TRBV4-3; no reliable D call. Germline V gives CDR1 LGHNA, CDR2 YSLEER. With 1 base removed from V and 2 bases from J, the gap between germline ends came to 11 bases. This CDR3 comprises 15 residues.

V and J are TRBV4-3 and TRBJ2-7, with 7 bases lining up with TRBD1. The CDR3 runs 14 residues. With V trimmed by 4 bases and J by 4 bases, 7 bases remained unmatched. In germline, CDR1 is LGHNA, CDR2 YSLEER. The CDR3 DNA reads TGCGCCAGCAGCCGACAGGGCTCCTTATACGAGCAGTACTTC. Encoded protein: CASSRQGSLYEQYF.

V and J are TRBV15 and TRBJ2-1; D is possibly TRBD1 or TRBD2 (6 bases each). The V gene lost 1 base and the J gene lost 7 bases, with 20 bases spanning the gap. The CDR3 runs to 17 residues. Germline CDR1 and CDR2: LNHNV and YYDKDF (reference sequence). The CDR3 protein is CATSRGEGEAKENEQFF. In DNA form, the CDR3 reads TGTGCCACCAGCAGAGGAGAGGGGGAGGCCAAGGAGAATGAGCAGTTCTTC.

CDR3 in amino acids: CASSQVTGSWMAEAFF. As DNA, the CDR3 is TGTGCCAGCAGCCAAGTAACAGGGAGTTGGATGGCTGAAGCTTTCTTT. J is TRBJ1-1 and V is TRBV14; D is possibly TRBD1 (6 bases). CDR1 is SGHDN, CDR2 FVKESK, per germline. V was shortened by 1 base and J by 6 bases, with 18 bases between the two germline ends. There are 16 residues in the CDR3.

This chain joins TRBV27 and TRBJ2-7, with D possibly matching TRBD1 (5 bases). The V and J ends lost 1 base and 0 bases respectively, with 16 bases between them. CDR1 is MNHEY, CDR2 SMNVEV, per germline (reference sequence). The length of the CDR3 is 17 residues. For the CDR3, the DNA is TGTGCCAGCAGTTTATTGAGAGTTGGGCAGGGCTCCTACGAGCAGTACTTC. Translating it yields CASSLLRVGQGSYEQYF.

The chain uses TRBV11-2 and TRBJ2-7; unclear D gene. The CDR3 extends over 12 amino acids. CDR1 is SGHAT and CDR2 is FQNNGV in the germline V gene. Trimming shortened V by 5 bases and J by 3 bases, and 8 bases separated the two germline ends. CDR3 DNA: TGTGCCAGCAGCCGCCTATTCTACGAGCAGTACTTC. As protein: CASSRLFYEQYF.

About this clone: The identical CDR3 is also encoded by other nucleotide sequences in the sample. The chain joins TRBV5-1 to TRBJ2-7; D gene uncertain. V shed 2 bases and J shed 2 bases, with 11 bases lying between them. The germline V gene has CDR1 SGHRS and CDR2 YFSETQ. CDR3 length: 14 residues. CDR3 DNA sequence: TGCGCCAGCAGCTTAGTCCCCGCGACCTACGAGCAGTACTTC. This encodes CASSLVPATYEQYF.

This sequence joins TRBV6-6 and TRBJ2-7, with D perhaps TRBD1 or TRBD2 (5 bases each). Germline V gene data show CDR1 as MNHNY and CDR2 as SVGAGI (reference sequence). V was shortened by 7 bases and J by 4 bases, with 11 bases between the two germline ends. The CDR3 has 12 amino acids. The CDR3 region is CASNGDGYEQYF. DNA of the CDR3: TGTGCCAGCAACGGGGACGGATACGAGCAGTACTTC.